This T cell receptor (beta chain) was sequenced for a study of blood T cells in healthy people across ages (dated by TCRdb to between 2015 and 2017). For context, the study as a whole: In model experiments, roughly one uniquely barcoded TCR beta cDNA molecule per two T cells was captured by template switching. The study measured age-related changes in TCR beta repertoire diversity using deep sequencing normalized with unique cDNA molecular identifiers. Donors were grouped into four age groups: young (average approximately 16 years), middle-aged (39), aged (approximately 58) and long-lived (over 80). To avoid experimental bias, donors of different ages were distributed randomly across sequencing lanes. Using the same blood draw, the study looked at two additional independent replicas of 1 million unique cDNA reads for two donors, one aged 18 to 30 and the other aged 80 or older.

Trimming takes 2 bases from V and 5 bases from J, and the germline ends sit 16 bases apart. CDR1 and CDR2 are read off the germline V gene (reference sequence) as SEHNR and FQNEAQ. From cysteine to phenylalanine, the CDR3 is 16 amino acids long. Of all the DNA, just the CDR3 is kept, 48 bases in frame from base 1. Comment on this clonotype: Its antigen is not yet known. The record has no base qualities; no much larger clone is one base away.

What the research found in general, with its limitations: Because profiling used bulk unsorted PBMCs, naive and antigen-experienced compartments could not be compared conclusively. Estimates of total diversity based on one million sequenced T cells were considered lower bounds and underestimates. Compared with the aged group, the long-lived group had more naive CD4+ T cells, fewer expanded clones and increased TCR diversity, suggesting age selection. Because the CMV infection status of the donors was unknown, age-related changes in expanded clonotypes may potentially have been confounded. A strong correlation was found between observed TCR beta diversity and the percentage of naive T cells measured by flow cytometry. As age increased, observed TCR beta diversity per million T cells dropped in a roughly linear way, and a significant reduction was already evident by age around 41.

Library prep was done by 5' RACE. Sequencing instrument: Illumina HiSeq 2500. A second about 7 to 11 cycle PCR used a sample-barcoded 5' primer and a J-beta primer mix. A template-switch 5' adaptor carrying 12 random nucleotides introduced a unique molecular identifier onto each TCR beta cDNA molecule. Each sample yielded at least 3 million CDR3-containing paired-end reads. The Mint cDNA synthesis kit, primed by a TRBC-specific oligonucleotide, was used to synthesize first-strand cDNA from all RNA. After uracil-DNA glycosylase treatment, a first 18-cycle PCR used universal primers M1SS and BC2_uni_R on all cDNA. The published analysis was carried out like this. Normalization of each sample was performed by random selection of 1 million high-quality reads, each carrying a distinct molecular identifier. Reads sharing molecular identifiers were discarded rather than binned into consensus sequences. MiTCR, with a Q25 quality threshold and the strictest error-elimination algorithm, was used for CDR3 identification, clonotype clustering and error correction. Lower-bound total TCR beta diversity was estimated with a nonparametric unseen species model using Euler transformation. The raw public data were reprocessed by TCRdb itself: fastp quality trimming at Q25, MiXCR clonotype calling, in-frame beta chains only. Entries that share a CDR3 protein sequence are merged under the most common genes and DNA. These V and J calls derive from TCRdb rather than the authors' analysis. A total of some 690,000 distinct CDR3 sequences appear in this sample, approximately 21% of them only once. The ten largest clones take up under 25% of the sample.

Systemically healthy Caucasian individuals from Russia, 39 in total and aged 6 to 90 years, were included as donors. Around 9.7 milliliters of peripheral blood were collected from each donor into EDTA-treated Vacutainer tubes. PBMCs were isolated by Ficoll-Paque density-gradient centrifugation, with at least 7 million obtained per sample. Total RNA was extracted from PBMCs with Trizol reagent, with at least 5.5 micrograms obtained per sample. For every donor, flow cytometry on a PBMC aliquot measured the percentage of naive CD45RAhigh/CD27high T cells. Material: blood. The V and J segments used are TRBV7-9 and TRBJ2-1; TRBD2 could be the D gene, as 5 bases match. The receptor was derived from a man in his sixties or seventies in good health. This receptor has the CDR3 CASSLWFAGRNNEQFF. The base sequence is TGTGCCAGCAGCTTATGGTTCGCGGGTCGGAACAATGAGCAGTTCTTC.